The following is a T cell receptor beta chain sequence with its context. The antigen remains undetermined. Other DNA sequences in the same sample also yield this CDR3. The source of the sample is a study of cytomegalovirus exposure and HLA in healthy donors. Study-wide results and caveats: Reportedly, fewer N-insertions than the roughly 690-donor mean appeared in an Asian-associated ancestry cluster in a later analysis.

The PCR contained 60 Vbeta and 13 Jbeta primers. Profiled with immunoSEQ multiplex PCR; TCRdb holds only in-frame clones, not every one. Of 110,000 to 150,000 clones in the sample, 76% were seen once. Germline-derived CDR1 and CDR2 are MNHEY and SMNVEV (reference sequence). CDR3 size: 15 residues. V was clipped by 5 bases and J by 2 bases, with 16 bases between them. This chain uses TRBV27 with TRBJ2-7; perhaps TRBD2 as D (7 bases). Sequencing used PBMCs. The sequence was obtained from a man in his late teens or twenties in good health and CMV-seronegative. CDR3 sequence reads: CASSPPGGRAYEQYF. CDR3 nucleotides: TGTGCCAGCAGTCCACCCGGGGGGCGCGCCTACGAGCAGTACTTC.